This paragraph covers one T cell receptor beta chain sequence. The data are from a study of blood T cell repertoires in COVID-19. Study details: T cells, B-cell-depleted T cells, or PBMCs provided the cDNA or gDNA that served as material.

In the authors' workflow: Reference gene primer amplification gave nucleated cell count estimates. Using immunoSEQ multiplex PCR, the repertoire was profiled, and TCRdb retains in-frame clones only, with some absent. V and J calls plus clone size are reproduced from that table; the DNA served to infer D and trimming. Of approximately 110,000 clones detected, approximately 69% appear once; the ten largest clones hold approximately 6.2%. V was cut by 2 bases and J by 0 bases, with 8 bases left in between. Germline V gene sequence: CDR1 SGHNT, CDR2 YENEEA. This CDR3 comprises 14 residues. The origin of this receptor is a man at least 80 years old with acute or convalescent COVID-19. V is TRBV11-3 and J is TRBJ2-7, with unresolved D. Input material: peripheral blood. The CDR3 region is CASSLNPSSYEQYF. The CDR3 coding sequence is TGTGCCAGCAGCTTAAACCCCAGCTCCTACGAGCAGTACTTC.